The 13 T cell receptor beta chains below all came from one sample that was sequenced in a study of breast tumors, draining lymph nodes, adjacent tissues. TCRdb re-analysed the multiplex PCR reads in MiXCR, keeping a single row per CDR3 protein. The sample consists of 180,000 or so distinct CDR3 sequences, around a third of them appearing once. Axillary draining lymph nodes of breast cancer patients supplied the node samples. The material sequenced was axillary lymph node tissue. The source is a female donor with breast cancer. Some clones in this sample may be carry-over from other donors' samples.

This clonotype came up many times. This chain links TRBV5-1 with TRBJ1-3; tentative D call: TRBD1 (6 bases). CDR1 is SGHRS and CDR2 is YFSETQ in the germline V gene. The CDR3 spans 16 residues. Trimming pared 1 base from V and 0 bases from J, leaving 11 bases between. The CDR3 nucleotides read TGCGCCAGCAGCTTGCAGGGGAAGAGCTCTGGAAACACCATATATTTT. It translates to CASSLQGKSSGNTIYF.

This clonotype was seen at least ten times. The chain has TRBV7-2 and TRBJ2-3, with TRBD1 matching 7 bases. CDR1 is SGHTA, CDR2 FQGNSA, per germline. The CDR3 extends over 13 amino acids. Trimming took 5 bases from V and 4 from J; bases not matched to a gene: 3. This CDR3 reads CASSQDRSDTQYF. The CDR3 DNA reads as TGTGCCAGCAGCCAGGACAGGTCAGATACGCAGTATTTT.

J is TRBJ2-1 and V is TRBV7-9, with D perhaps matching TRBD1 or TRBD2 (5 bases each). V gave up 5 bases and J gave up 6 bases, with 20 bases separating them. The CDR3 consists of 16 residues. Germline values: CDR1 SEHNR, CDR2 FQNEAQ (reference sequence). CDR3 nucleotides: TGTGCCAGCAGCCCCCCCGAGGGACCTCGAACCAATGAGCAGTTCTTC. Translated, it gives CASSPPEGPRTNEQFF. Using reference TRBV7-9 and TRBJ2-1 for the parts outside the CDR3, the full variable domain is DTGVSQNPRHKITKRGQNVTFRCDPISEHNRLYWYRQTLGQGPEFLTYFQNEAQLEKSRLLSDRFSAERPKGSFSTLEIQRTEQGDSAMYLCASSPPEGPRTNEQFFGPGTRLTVL.

This clonotype was recorded many times. One end of the junction does not line up with germline, which may come from a read error. The rearrangement links TRBV6-5 to TRBJ1-6; D call uncertain. The germline CDR1 and CDR2 sequences are MNHEY and SVGAGI. The length of the CDR3 is 18 residues. The CDR3 DNA reads TGTGCCAGCAGTCACTCCCGCCCCAGGAGCTCCTATAATTCACCCCTCCACTTT. Translation gives CASSHSRPRSSYNSPLHF.

The chain couples TRBV11-2 to TRBJ1-5; no clear D. CDR1 is SGHAT and CDR2 is FQNNGV in the germline V gene. Trimming cost V 1 base and J 14 bases, with 18 bases left between them. The CDR3 has 14 residues. The DNA of the CDR3 is TGTGCCAGCAGCTTAGTTGGAGGGATCAGCAGTGAGCATTTT. Translating it yields CASSLVGGISSEHF.

Of note for this clonotype: This CDR3 fails to terminate in the conserved phenylalanine or tryptophan, so it likely reflects a read error. The rearrangement uses TRBV20-1 and TRBJ2-1; maybe TRBD1 (6 bases). Per the germline V gene, CDR1 is DFQATT and CDR2 is SNEGSKA (reference sequence). V was cut by 6 bases and J by 11 bases, with 14 bases left in between. CDR3 length: 11 residues. The chain's CDR3 is CSAPQGDKQFL. CDR3 nucleotides: TGCAGTGCACCACAGGGAGATAAGCAGTTCCTC.

The gene calls are TRBV4-3 and TRBJ2-1; 7 bases line up with TRBD2. V gave up 2 bases and J gave up 3 bases; unmatched junction bases: 16. There are 19 residues in the CDR3. Germline V CDR1 and CDR2: LGHNA, YSLEER. The CDR3 region is CASSQRGARSGKGYNEQFF. The CDR3 DNA is TGCGCCAGCAGCCAACGAGGGGCACGAAGCGGGAAGGGCTACAATGAGCAGTTCTTC.

J is TRBJ1-6 and V is TRBV20-1; 7 nucleotides agree with TRBD1. The CDR3 has 17 residues. The V gene end was trimmed by 6 bases and the J gene end by 0 bases; junction bases not matched to a gene: 11. CDR1 and CDR2 from the germline V gene are DFQATT and SNEGSKA (reference sequence). In nucleotides, the CDR3 is TGCAGTGCCCTAGCCCGGGACAGCAGCTCCTATAATTCACCCCTCCACTTT. Protein sequence: CSALARDSSSYNSPLHF.

A few counts support this clonotype. The DNA for the CDR3 is TGTGCCAGCAGTGTTGCGACAGCTAGCACAGATACGCAGTATTTT. The encoded protein is CASSVATASTDTQYF. V usage is TRBV6-1 and J usage is TRBJ2-3, with D possibly TRBD1 on 5 matching bases. V was clipped by 4 bases and J by 0 bases, with 11 bases between them. The V gene's germline CDR1 is MNHNS and CDR2 SASEGT. This CDR3 is 15 amino acids long.

The sample holds many counts of this clonotype. The V call is TRBV6-5, the J call TRBJ2-7; D possibly matches TRBD1 or TRBD2 (6 bases each). Germline-derived CDR1 and CDR2 are MNHEY and SVGAGI. The CDR3 contains 14 residues. Trimming shortened V by 5 bases and J by 7 bases, and 18 bases separated the two germline ends. CDR3 sequence reads: CASSHPTGAGEQYF. The CDR3 DNA is TGTGCCAGCAGTCACCCGACGGGGGCAGGGGAGCAGTACTTC.

This clonotype was seen ten or more times. The CDR3 here is CASSYYSLRVGNQPQHF. The CDR3 DNA reads TGTGCCAGCAGTTACTACTCCCTGAGGGTAGGCAATCAGCCCCAGCATTTT. V usage is TRBV6-2 or TRBV6-3 and J usage is TRBJ1-5; no reliable D call. This CDR3 has 17 residues. The V gene lost 1 base and the J gene lost 2 bases, with 15 bases spanning the gap. Per the germline V gene, CDR1 is MNHEY and CDR2 is SVGEGT.

This rearrangement joins TRBV19 to TRBJ2-2; 9 bases fit TRBD1. V lost 8 bases, J lost 6 bases, and 10 bases stayed unmatched. Germline V gene sequence: CDR1 LNHDA, CDR2 SQIVND (reference sequence). This CDR3 has 15 residues. The CDR3 DNA reads as TGTGCCAGTGGAACCCGGACAGGGGACGCCGGGGAGCTGTTTTTT. It specifies CASGTRTGDAGELFF.

A note on this clonotype: This clone may be a read error of a much larger clone one base away. This chain's CDR3 is CASSRGRGRGSEQFF. The DNA for the CDR3 is TGTGCCAGCTCACGAGGCAGGGGGCGCGGATCTGAGCAGTTCTTC. The chain uses TRBV18 and TRBJ2-1, with 8 bases identical to TRBD1. Trimming took 4 bases from V and 9 from J; bases not matched to a gene: 11. CDR1 is KGHSH, CDR2 LQKENI, per germline. This CDR3 contains 15 residues.